This T cell receptor beta chain derives from a study of CD8 T cells in Susac syndrome. V was cut by 3 bases and J by 0 bases, with 5 bases left in between. CDR3 length: 13 residues. Germline V gene lookup returns CDR1 MNHEY and CDR2 SMNVEV (reference sequence). Peripheral blood CD8+ and CD4+ T cells were profiled by TCR beta sequencing. A single count supports this clonotype. Reverse transcription of 0.5 to 1 ug RNA was performed with random hexamers. TCRdb reanalysed the immunoSEQ multiplex PCR reads using MiXCR and keeps one entry per CDR3 protein. This sample has approximately 300,000 distinct CDR3 sequences; about 91% occur once, and the top ten carry 0.18%.

The clonotype originates from a human donor with multiple sclerosis. The material sequenced was CD8+ T cells from PBMCs. This sequence joins TRBV27 and TRBJ1-1; no reliable D call. The CDR3 region is CASSFRVNTEAFF. In DNA, the CDR3 is TGTGCCAGCAGTTTTAGGGTGAACACTGAAGCTTTCTTT.